This T cell receptor beta chain was documented in a study of graft-versus-host responses after intestinal transplantation. Study-wide background: Each patient got anti-thymocyte globulin induction, then tacrolimus and steroids for three to four years. Study observations and caveats: Allografts carried high graft-versus-host to host-versus-graft clonal ratios in patients having graft-donor T cell macrochimerism. Recipient marrow harbored GvH clones, some of which surfaced first in ileum or blood. Declines in HvG clones occurring early post-transplant were associated with peak circulating GvH clone levels.

About this clone: What it binds is unknown.

Using immunoSEQ multiplex PCR, the repertoire was profiled, and TCRdb retains in-frame clones only, with some absent. The sample carries some 130,000 clones, roughly 91% recorded once. The germline V gene has CDR1 LNHNV and CDR2 YYDKDF (reference sequence). The CDR3 covers 16 residues. With 3 bases clipped from V and 4 bases from J, the junction kept 8 bases outside the gene matches. The rearrangement joins TRBV15 to TRBJ1-4, with 7 bases aligning to TRBD1. The sequence was collected from a human donor who received an intestinal transplant. The specimen was unstimulated CD4+ T cells sorted from spleen or lymph node cells, collected before intestinal transplant. CDR3 coding DNA: TGTGCCACCAGCAGGAAGAGACAGGGATTTAATGAAAAACTGTTTTTT. Protein sequence: CATSRKRQGFNEKLFF.